This T cell receptor (beta chain) was observed in a study of T cell responses to AZD1222 COVID-19 vaccine. Study results and caveats: Vaccine-associated CD4 TCRs spanned spike, dominant at 160-218 and 743-854. All repertoire sampling was performed exclusively after the peak T cell response.

V dropped 4 bases and J dropped 0 bases, with 9 bases sitting between them. In germline, CDR1 is KGHDR, CDR2 SFDVKD. This CDR3 has 15 residues. Profiling relied on immunoSEQ multiplex PCR, and the TCRdb table lists in-frame clones only, not all of them. The sample has about 81,000 clones, about 89% seen once; the top ten hold more than 9%. With regard to this clone: Its antigen is currently unknown.

This chain links TRBV24-1 with TRBJ1-5; weak D call: TRBD1 (5 bases). This material consisted of peripheral blood, taken 28 days after the second AZD1222 dose. The source is an adult who received the AZD1222 COVID-19 vaccine. The CDR3 loop is CATSEGEYSNQPQHF. The CDR3 coding sequence is TGTGCCACCAGTGAGGGGGAGTATAGCAATCAGCCCCAGCATTTT.